This is a list of T cell receptor beta chains from one sample in a study of T cell responses to AZD1222 COVID-19 vaccine. Generated by immunoSEQ multiplex PCR, the TCRdb table keeps only in-frame clones and is missing some. The sample holds approximately 96,000 clones, about 86% seen once. The specimen comprised peripheral blood, sampled 28 days after the second AZD1222 dose. These receptors were collected from an adult who received the AZD1222 COVID-19 vaccine. Both conserved end residues are part of each CDR3. A D gene is named only where the DNA matches it firmly. Clone sizes are given selectively: once, few, many, or a class where the clone is expanded.

clone_size j_call v_call d_call cdr3_nt cdr3_aa
NA TRBJ2-5 TRBV9 NA TGTGCCAGCAGCGTAAGGGGAGTGGAGGAGACCCAGTACTTC CASSVRGVEETQYF
NA TRBJ2-3 TRBV27 TRBD2 TGTGCCAGCAGACTCGGACTAGCGGGAAGCACAGATACGCAGTATTTT CASRLGLAGSTDTQYF
NA TRBJ2-2 TRBV7-6 TRBD2 TGTGCCAGCAGCTTGGCAGCGGGGGGCCCGAACACCGGGGAGCTGTTTTTT CASSLAAGGPNTGELFF
NA TRBJ2-1 TRBV9 NA TGTGCCAGCAGCCCTTATCCCGCAGACTACAATGAGCAGTTCTTC CASSPYPADYNEQFF
NA TRBJ2-7 TRBV27 NA TGTGCCAGCAGTTTACTGCGTCCAAGGTCCTACGAGCAGTACTTC CASSLLRPRSYEQYF
NA TRBJ2-1 TRBV5-1 TRBD2 TGCGCCAGCAGCCTAGCGGACTGGTCCTACAATGAGCAGTTCTTC CASSLADWSYNEQFF
NA TRBJ1-1 TRBV30 NA TGTGCCTGGGATATAATAATGAACACTGAAGCTTTCTTT CAWDIIMNTEAFF
NA TRBJ2-1 TRBV18 TRBD2 TGTGCCAGCTCACGGGGGACTAGCAATGAGCAGTTCTTC CASSRGTSNEQFF
NA TRBJ2-4 TRBV5-4 NA TGTGCCAGCAGCTCCCGGGCCCAGGTAGCCAAAAACATTCAGTACTTC CASSSRAQVAKNIQYF
NA TRBJ2-1 TRBV30 NA TGTGCCTGGAGCGTGGGGCTTTACTACAATGAGCAGTTCTTC CAWSVGLYYNEQFF
NA TRBJ2-1 TRBV5-4 NA TGTGCCAGCAGCTTGGCGACTAGGAACTACAATGAGCAGTTCTTC CASSLATRNYNEQFF
NA TRBJ2-7 TRBV9 NA TGTGCCAGCAGCGAGGCCCCAACGCCGGGTGAGCAGTACTTC CASSEAPTPGEQYF
NA TRBJ2-1 TRBV7-2 TRBD2 TGTGCCAGCAGCTTAGGTCACCGAGGAGCGGGAGGGAACTACAATGAGCAGTTCTTC CASSLGHRGAGGNYNEQFF
once TRBJ2-7 TRBV9 TRBD1 TGTGCCAGCAGCGTAGCTGTAGGGGGCGTAGAGCAGTACTTC CASSVAVGGVEQYF
NA TRBJ1-3 TRBV18 NA TGTGCCAGCTCACCCGGGACGGCTGGAAACACCATATATTTT CASSPGTAGNTIYF
NA TRBJ2-7 TRBV6-6 TRBD1 TGTGCCAGCAGTTACTCGGGGACAGGGGGAATCAACGAGCAGTACTTC CASSYSGTGGINEQYF
NA TRBJ1-1 TRBV6-5 NA TGTGCCAGCAGTCAGGGGAGAGAAGCTTTCTTT CASSQGREAFF
NA TRBJ1-2 TRBV7-2 NA TGTGCCAGCAGTCCCGGGAGGGTGGAGGGCTACACCTTC CASSPGRVEGYTF
NA TRBJ2-7 TRBV5-1 TRBD2 TGCGCCAGCAGCTTGGCACTAGCGGGGGGCGAGCAGTACTTC CASSLALAGGEQYF
NA TRBJ1-2 TRBV18 NA TGTGCCAGCTCCGACCAGTCGGCAGGTGCCAACTATGGCTACACCTTC CASSDQSAGANYGYTF
NA TRBJ1-2 TRBV5-1 TRBD1 TGCGCCAGCAGCCCTGGACAGGGCGGCTATGGCTACACCTTC CASSPGQGGYGYTF
NA TRBJ1-4 TRBV28 TRBD1 TGTGCCAGCAGTCGAACAGGGGATGAAAAACTGTTTTTT CASSRTGDEKLFF
NA TRBJ2-3 TRBV3-1/TRBV3-2 NA TGTGCCAGCAGCCAAACCCCCGGGGATACGCAGTATTTT CASSQTPGDTQYF
NA TRBJ2-3 TRBV19 TRBD1 TGTGCCAGTAGAACGGACAGGGACACAGATACGCAGTATTTT CASRTDRDTDTQYF
NA TRBJ1-6 TRBV3-1/TRBV3-2 NA TGTGCCAGCAGCCAAGATATAAGGCGTTCACCCCTCCACTTT CASSQDIRRSPLHF
NA TRBJ2-7 TRBV2 NA TGTGCCAGCAGTGGTGAGGACACTCTGGCGTGGTACGAGCAGTACTTC CASSGEDTLAWYEQYF
NA TRBJ2-1 TRBV30 TRBD2 TGTGCCTGGACCCCTCTGGCTAGCGGGAGGGGAGAGCAGTTCTTC CAWTPLASGRGEQFF
NA TRBJ1-5 TRBV7-9 NA TGTGCCAGCAGCTTGGACACATTAAATCAGCCCCAGCATTTT CASSLDTLNQPQHF
NA TRBJ1-3 TRBV6-6 TRBD1 TGTGCCAGCAGTCAAAGCCGAACAGGGGACTCTGGAAACACCATATATTTT CASSQSRTGDSGNTIYF
NA TRBJ2-7 TRBV27 NA TGTGCCAGCAGCCTACAGGGCTCCTACGAGCAGTACTTC CASSLQGSYEQYF
once TRBJ2-1 TRBV7-2 NA TGTGCCAGCAGCTTATCTGGCGCCTCGGGTGAGCAGTTCTTC CASSLSGASGEQFF
NA TRBJ2-5 TRBV3-1/TRBV3-2 NA TGTGCCAGCAGCTGGACAATGGGGTCGGGTCAAGAGACCCAGTACTTC CASSWTMGSGQETQYF
NA TRBJ2-5 TRBV5-1 NA TGCGCCAGCAGCCATGGACAGACCCTGGAGACCCAGTACTTC CASSHGQTLETQYF
NA TRBJ1-4 TRBV5-1 NA TGCGCCAGCAGCCAAGGAGCTGGCGGGGAAAAACTGTTTTTT CASSQGAGGEKLFF
NA TRBJ2-1 TRBV5-6 TRBD1 TGTGCCAGCAGCCTCCTCCGGGACAGTCAGTACAATGAGCAGTTCTTC CASSLLRDSQYNEQFF
NA TRBJ1-5 TRBV3-1/TRBV3-2 NA TGTGCCAGCAGCCTTACGGTGGGTGGCAATCAGCCCCAGCATTTT CASSLTVGGNQPQHF
NA TRBJ2-2 TRBV18 TRBD2 TGTGCCAGCTCACCAAGTTCGGGAGGTTCCACCGGGGAGCTGTTTTTT CASSPSSGGSTGELFF
NA TRBJ2-7 TRBV10-2 NA TGCGCCAGCAGTGGACTTTACAACTACCCCTACGAGCAGTACTTC CASSGLYNYPYEQYF
NA TRBJ1-1 TRBV9 NA TGTGCCAGCAGCGAGGGGAACATGAACACTGAAGCTTTCTTT CASSEGNMNTEAFF
medium-sized TRBJ2-1 TRBV29-1 TRBD2 TGCAGCGGGCGACTAGCGGGGGGGCGGATGGGAAATGAGCAGTTCTTC CSGRLAGGRMGNEQFF